This T cell receptor (beta chain) emerged from a study of CXCR3-negative and CXCR3-positive naive CD8 T cells. As for the study in general: Approximately 130 million TRB reads were obtained overall (about 1.5 +/- 0.3 million per library).

Study outcomes and limitations: Memory CD8+ T cell repertoires were far less diverse than both naive subsets.

The CDR3 is 15 amino acids. CDR1 and CDR2 (germline): SGHRS, YFSETQ. Triplicates of about 280,000 cells were sorted from each CD8+ T cell subset. Comments on this clonotype: What it recognizes is unknown.

Libraries of TRB cDNA were made by 5' RACE and carried UMIs. For each CDR3 protein, TCRdb gives one entry from its re-call of the 5' RACE reads, without DNA. The sample data list around 48,000 distinct CDR3 sequences. The TCR comes from a human donor in good health. Some clones in this sample may be carry-over from other donors' samples. Sequencing input: memory CD8+ T cells from blood. This chain uses TRBV5-1 with TRBJ1-5. CDR3 in amino acids: CASSFDGSRNQPQHF. The variable domain in full, with the rest retrieved from reference TRBV5-1 and TRBJ1-5, is KAGVTQTPRYLIKTRGQQVTLSCSPISGHRSVSWYQQTPGQGLQFLFEYFSETQRNKGNFPGRFSGRQFSNSRSEMNVSTLELGDSALYLCASSFDGSRNQPQHFGDGTRLSIL.